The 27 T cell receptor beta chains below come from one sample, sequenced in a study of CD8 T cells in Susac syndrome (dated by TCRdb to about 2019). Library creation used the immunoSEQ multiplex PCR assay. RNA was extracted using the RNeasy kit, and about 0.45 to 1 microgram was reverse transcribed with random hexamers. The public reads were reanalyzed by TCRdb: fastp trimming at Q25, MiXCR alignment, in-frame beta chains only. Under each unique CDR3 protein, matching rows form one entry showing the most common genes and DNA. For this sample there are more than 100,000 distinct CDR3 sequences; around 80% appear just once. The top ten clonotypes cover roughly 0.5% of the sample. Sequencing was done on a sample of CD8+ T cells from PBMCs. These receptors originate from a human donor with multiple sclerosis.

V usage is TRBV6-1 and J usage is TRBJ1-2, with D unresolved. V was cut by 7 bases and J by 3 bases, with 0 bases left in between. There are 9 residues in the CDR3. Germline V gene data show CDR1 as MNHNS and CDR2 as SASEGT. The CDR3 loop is CASNYGYTF. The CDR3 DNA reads TGTGCCAGCAACTATGGCTACACCTTC.

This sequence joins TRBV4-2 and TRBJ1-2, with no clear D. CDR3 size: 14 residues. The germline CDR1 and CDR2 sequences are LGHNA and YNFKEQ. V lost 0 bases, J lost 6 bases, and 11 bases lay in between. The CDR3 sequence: CASSQDGTSDGYTF. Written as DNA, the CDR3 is TGTGCCAGCAGCCAAGATGGAACAAGTGATGGCTACACCTTC.

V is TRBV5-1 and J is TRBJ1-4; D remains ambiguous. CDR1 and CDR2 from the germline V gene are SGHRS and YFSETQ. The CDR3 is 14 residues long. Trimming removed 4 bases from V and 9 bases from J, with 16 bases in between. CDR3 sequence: CASSPLRLGKKLFF. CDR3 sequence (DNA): TGCGCCAGCAGCCCCCTTCGGCTGGGTAAAAAACTGTTTTTT.

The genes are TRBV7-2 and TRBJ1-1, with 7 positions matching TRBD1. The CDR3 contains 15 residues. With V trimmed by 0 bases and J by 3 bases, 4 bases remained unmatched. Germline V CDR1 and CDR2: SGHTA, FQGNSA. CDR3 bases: TGTGCCAGCAGCTTAGCGGGACAGCCTTACACTGAAGCTTTCTTT. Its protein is CASSLAGQPYTEAFF.

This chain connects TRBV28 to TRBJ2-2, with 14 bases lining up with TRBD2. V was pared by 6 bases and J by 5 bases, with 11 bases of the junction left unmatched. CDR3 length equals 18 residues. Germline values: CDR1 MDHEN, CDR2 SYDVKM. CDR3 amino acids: CASSSWTSGGLGTGELFF. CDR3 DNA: TGTGCCAGCAGCTCCTGGACTAGCGGGGGGCTGGGTACCGGGGAGCTGTTTTTT.

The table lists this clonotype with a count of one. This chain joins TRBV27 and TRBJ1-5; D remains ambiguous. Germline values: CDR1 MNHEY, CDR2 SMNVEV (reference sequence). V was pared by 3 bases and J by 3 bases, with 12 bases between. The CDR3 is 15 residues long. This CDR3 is CASSFAPGVNQPQHF. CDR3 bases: TGTGCCAGCAGTTTCGCTCCCGGGGTCAATCAGCCCCAGCATTTT.

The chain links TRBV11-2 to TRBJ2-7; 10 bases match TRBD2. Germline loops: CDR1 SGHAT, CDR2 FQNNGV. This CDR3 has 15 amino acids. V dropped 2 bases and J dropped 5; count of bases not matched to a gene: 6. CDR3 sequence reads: CASSLMIAGGDEQYF. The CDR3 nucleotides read TGTGCCAGCAGCTTAATGATAGCGGGGGGCGACGAGCAGTACTTC.

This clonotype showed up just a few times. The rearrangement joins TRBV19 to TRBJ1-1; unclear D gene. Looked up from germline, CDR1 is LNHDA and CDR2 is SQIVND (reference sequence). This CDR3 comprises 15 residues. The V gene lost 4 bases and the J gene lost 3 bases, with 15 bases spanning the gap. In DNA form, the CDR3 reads TGTGCCAGTAGTAATTTTCTAGGTGGGGACACTGAAGCTTTCTTT. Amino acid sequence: CASSNFLGGDTEAFF.

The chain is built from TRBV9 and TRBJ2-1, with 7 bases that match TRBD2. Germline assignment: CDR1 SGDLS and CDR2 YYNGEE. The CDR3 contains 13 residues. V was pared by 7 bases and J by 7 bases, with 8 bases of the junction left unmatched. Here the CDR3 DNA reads TGTGCCAGCGAACAAGCGGGAATAAATGAGCAGTTCTTC. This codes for CASEQAGINEQFF.

The CDR3 DNA sequence: TGTGCTAGTGGTCCCGGGACTAGCGGACATGAGCAGTTCTTC. It specifies CASGPGTSGHEQFF. This rearrangement joins TRBV12-5 to TRBJ2-1; 11 positions agree with TRBD2. CDR1 is LGHNT and CDR2 is FRNRAP in the germline V gene. Trimming removed 5 bases from V and 8 bases from J; junction bases left unmatched: 5. CDR3 size: 14 residues.

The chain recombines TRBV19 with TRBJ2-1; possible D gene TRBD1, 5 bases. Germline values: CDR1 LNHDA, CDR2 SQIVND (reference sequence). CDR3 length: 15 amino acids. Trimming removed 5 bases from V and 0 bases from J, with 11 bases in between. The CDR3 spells CASSWGSLSYNEQFF. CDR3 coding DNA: TGTGCCAGTAGTTGGGGCAGCCTCTCCTACAATGAGCAGTTCTTC. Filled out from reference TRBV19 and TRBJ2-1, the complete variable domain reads DGGITQSPKYLFRKEGQNVTLSCEQNLNHDAMYWYRQDPGQGLRLIYYSQIVNDFQKGDIAEGYSVSREKKESFPLTVTSAQKNPTAFYLCASSWGSLSYNEQFFGPGTRLTVL.

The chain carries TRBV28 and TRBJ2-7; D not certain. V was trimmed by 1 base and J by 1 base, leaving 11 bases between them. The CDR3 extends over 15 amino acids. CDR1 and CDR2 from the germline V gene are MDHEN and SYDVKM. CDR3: CASSLFKAQSYEQYF. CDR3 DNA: TGTGCCAGCAGTTTATTCAAGGCACAGTCCTACGAGCAGTACTTC.

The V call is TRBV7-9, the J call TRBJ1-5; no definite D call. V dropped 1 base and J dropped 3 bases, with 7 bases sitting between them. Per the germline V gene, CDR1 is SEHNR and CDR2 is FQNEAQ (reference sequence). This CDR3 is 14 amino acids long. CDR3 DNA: TGTGCCAGCAGCTTAGGCGGTCACAATCAGCCCCAGCATTTT. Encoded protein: CASSLGGHNQPQHF. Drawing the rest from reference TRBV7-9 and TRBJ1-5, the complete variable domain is DTGVSQNPRHKITKRGQNVTFRCDPISEHNRLYWYRQTLGQGPEFLTYFQNEAQLEKSRLLSDRFSAERPKGSFSTLEIQRTEQGDSAMYLCASSLGGHNQPQHFGDGTRLSIL.

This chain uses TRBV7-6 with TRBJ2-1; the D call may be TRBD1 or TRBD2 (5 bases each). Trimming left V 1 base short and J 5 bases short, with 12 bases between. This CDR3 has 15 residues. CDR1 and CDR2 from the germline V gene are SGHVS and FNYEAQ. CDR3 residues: CASSLGGVSHNEQFF. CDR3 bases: TGTGCCAGCAGCTTAGGAGGGGTGTCCCACAATGAGCAGTTCTTC.

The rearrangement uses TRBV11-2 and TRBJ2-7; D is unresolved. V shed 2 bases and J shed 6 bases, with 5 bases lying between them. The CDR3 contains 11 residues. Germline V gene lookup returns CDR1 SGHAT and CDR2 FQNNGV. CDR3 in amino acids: CASSLPLEQYF. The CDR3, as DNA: TGTGCCAGCAGCTTACCCCTCGAGCAGTACTTC. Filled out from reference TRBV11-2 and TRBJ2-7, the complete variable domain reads EAGVAQSPRYKIIEKRQSVAFWCNPISGHATLYWYQQILGQGPKLLIQFQNNGVVDDSQLPKDRFSAERLKGVDSTLKIQPAKLEDSAVYLCASSLPLEQYFGPGTRLTVT.

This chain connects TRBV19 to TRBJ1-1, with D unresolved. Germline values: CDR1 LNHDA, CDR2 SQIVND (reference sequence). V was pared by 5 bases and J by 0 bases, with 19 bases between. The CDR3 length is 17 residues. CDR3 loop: CASSYQPLYRMNTEAFF. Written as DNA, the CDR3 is TGTGCCAGTAGTTACCAGCCTCTCTATAGGATGAACACTGAAGCTTTCTTT.

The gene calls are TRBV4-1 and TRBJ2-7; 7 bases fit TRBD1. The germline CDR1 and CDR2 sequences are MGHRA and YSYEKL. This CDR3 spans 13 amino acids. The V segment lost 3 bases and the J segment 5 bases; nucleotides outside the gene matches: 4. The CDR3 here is CASSHIGGDEQYF. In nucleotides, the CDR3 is TGCGCCAGCAGCCATATAGGGGGCGACGAGCAGTACTTC.

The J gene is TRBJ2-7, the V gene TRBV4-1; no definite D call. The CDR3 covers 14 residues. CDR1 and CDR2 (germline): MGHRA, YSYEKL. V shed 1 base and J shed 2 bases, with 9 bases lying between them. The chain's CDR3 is CASSQADGAYEQYF. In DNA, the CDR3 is TGCGCCAGCAGCCAAGCGGACGGAGCCTACGAGCAGTACTTC.

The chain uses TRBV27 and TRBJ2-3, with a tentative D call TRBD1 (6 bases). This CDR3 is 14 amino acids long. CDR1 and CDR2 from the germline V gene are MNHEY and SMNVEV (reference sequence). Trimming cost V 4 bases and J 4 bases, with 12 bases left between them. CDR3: CASSSWTEADTQYF. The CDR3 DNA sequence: TGTGCCAGCAGTTCCTGGACAGAGGCAGATACGCAGTATTTT.

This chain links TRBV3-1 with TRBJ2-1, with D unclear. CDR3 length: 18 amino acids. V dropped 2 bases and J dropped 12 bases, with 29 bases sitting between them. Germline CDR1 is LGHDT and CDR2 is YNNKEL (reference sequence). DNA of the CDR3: TGTGCCAGCAGCCAAAGTGCGTTACGTGGGCTAAGCCCGCCAAGGCAGTTCTTC. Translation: CASSQSALRGLSPPRQFF.

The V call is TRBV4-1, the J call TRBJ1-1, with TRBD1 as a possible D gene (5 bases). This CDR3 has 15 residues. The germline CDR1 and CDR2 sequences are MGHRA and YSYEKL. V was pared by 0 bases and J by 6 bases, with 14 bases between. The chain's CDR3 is CASSQDYPGTPEAFF. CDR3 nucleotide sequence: TGCGCCAGCAGCCAAGATTACCCCGGGACCCCTGAAGCTTTCTTT.

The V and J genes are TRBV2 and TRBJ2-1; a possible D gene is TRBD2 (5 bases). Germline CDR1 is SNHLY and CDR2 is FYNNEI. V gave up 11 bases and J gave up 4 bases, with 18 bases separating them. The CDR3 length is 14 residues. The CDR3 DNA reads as TGTGCCGGGGAGATCACTCCAAAATACAATGAGCAGTTCTTC. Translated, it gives CAGEITPKYNEQFF. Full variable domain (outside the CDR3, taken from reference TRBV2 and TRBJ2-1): EPEVTQTPSHQVTQMGQEVILRCVPISNHLYFYWYRQILGQKVEFLVSFYNNEISEKSEIFDDQFSVERPDGSNFTLKIRSTKLEDSAMYFCAGEITPKYNEQFFGPGTRLTVL.

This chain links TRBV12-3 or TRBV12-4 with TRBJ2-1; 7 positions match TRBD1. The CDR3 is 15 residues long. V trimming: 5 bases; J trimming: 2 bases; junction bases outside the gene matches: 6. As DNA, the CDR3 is TGTGCCAGCAGTACAGGGGACGTCCCCTACAATGAGCAGTTCTTC. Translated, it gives CASSTGDVPYNEQFF.

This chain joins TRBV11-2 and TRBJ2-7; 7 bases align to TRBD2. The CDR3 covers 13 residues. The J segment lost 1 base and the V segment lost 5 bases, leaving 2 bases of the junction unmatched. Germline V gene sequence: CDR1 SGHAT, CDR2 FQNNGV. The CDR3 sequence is CASSLGGSYEQYV. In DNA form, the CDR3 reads TGTGCCAGCAGCCTCGGGGGGTCCTACGAGCAGTACGTC.

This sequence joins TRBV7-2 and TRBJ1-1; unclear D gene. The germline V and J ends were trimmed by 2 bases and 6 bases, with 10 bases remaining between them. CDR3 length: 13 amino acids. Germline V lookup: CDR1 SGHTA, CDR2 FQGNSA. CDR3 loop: CASSLLFESEAFF. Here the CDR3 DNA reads TGTGCCAGCAGCTTACTGTTCGAGTCTGAAGCTTTCTTT.

CDR3 bases: TGTGCCAGCACGAAAAGCGGGAGCACCGGCAATGAGCAGTTCTTC. It yields the protein CASTKSGSTGNEQFF. The chain combines TRBV27 with TRBJ2-1; 8 positions agree with TRBD2. The J segment lost 6 bases and the V segment lost 7 bases, leaving 11 bases of the junction unmatched. Per germline, CDR1 MNHEY and CDR2 SMNVEV (reference sequence). The CDR3 spans 15 residues.

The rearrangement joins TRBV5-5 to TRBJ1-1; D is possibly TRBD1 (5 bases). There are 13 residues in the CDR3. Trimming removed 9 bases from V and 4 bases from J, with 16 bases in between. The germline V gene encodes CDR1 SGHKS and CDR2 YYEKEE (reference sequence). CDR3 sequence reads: CATPDPGGTEAFF. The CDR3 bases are TGTGCCACCCCAGACCCGGGGGGCACTGAAGCTTTCTTT.